This T cell receptor (beta chain) appears in the sequencing data of a study of T cell responses to AZD1222 COVID-19 vaccine. Study-level results: As reported, nearly half of all spike-specific TCRs target variant regions that are unmutated. Repertoires were obtained only post-peak T cell response.

The assay was immunoSEQ multiplex PCR, and TCRdb's table has in-frame clones only and misses some. The sample carries around 190,000 clones, 94% recorded once. Second doses were pooled across both intervals (about 4 or about 12 weeks). V lost 0 bases and J lost 4, with 7 bases in between. The germline gives CDR1 SGDLS, CDR2 YYNGEE. The CDR3 is 13 residues long. As regards this clone: The antigen is undetermined.

The sample was peripheral blood, taken 28 days after the second AZD1222 dose. The chain has TRBV9 and TRBJ1-2; D not resolved. This sequence originates from an adult who received the AZD1222 COVID-19 vaccine. CDR3 protein: CASSVVTGYGYTF. CDR3 in DNA: TGTGCCAGCAGCGTAGTCACCGGCTATGGCTACACCTTC.